What follows describes a single T cell receptor beta chain. This entry comes from a study of blood T cell repertoires in COVID-19. As for the study in general: The cDNA or gDNA used as material had been derived from T cells, B-cell-depleted T cells, or PBMCs.

Clones were read by immunoSEQ multiplex PCR, and TCRdb kept only the in-frame ones, dropping some. This sample has approximately 150,000 clones, with 80% found just once. CDR3 length: 15 residues. Germline CDR1 is SQVTM and CDR2 is ANQGSEA. V was trimmed by 3 bases and J by 0 bases, leaving 11 bases between them. The sample taken for sequencing was peripheral blood. This clonotype was obtained from a woman in her forties or fifties with acute or convalescent COVID-19. The chain couples TRBV29-1 to TRBJ2-2, with a tentative D call TRBD2 (5 bases). The CDR3 region is CSVDLSGTNTGELFF. Here the CDR3 DNA reads TGCAGCGTTGATCTGTCGGGGACGAACACCGGGGAGCTGTTTTTT.